Following are 28 T cell receptor beta chains from one sample sequenced in a study of shared clonotypes between healthy human individuals. The data were produced by immunoSEQ multiplex PCR, yet TCRdb's version contains in-frame clones alone and is incomplete. The table shows some 2.1 million clones, with 85% to 95% occurring only once. The sequenced sample consisted of naive CD4+ T cells sorted from blood. The subset: CD45RA+ positively selected. The receptor set was obtained from a man aged 18 to 29 in good health.

The V call is TRBV5-4, the J call TRBJ1-2; TRBD1 agrees at 9 bases. After removal of 4 bases from V and 5 bases from J, the junction contained 12 bases not matched to a gene. CDR3 length equals 16 residues. The V gene's germline CDR1 is SGHNT and CDR2 YYREEE (reference sequence). The CDR3 protein is CASSMGGQGPLYGYTF. In DNA form, the CDR3 reads TGTGCCAGCAGCATGGGGGGACAGGGACCATTATATGGCTACACCTTC.

Details on this clone: Just one base apart from a much larger clone, this may be a read error. The sample has other DNA sequences that encode this CDR3 too. The gene calls are TRBV7-9 and TRBJ1-1, with D uncertain. The CDR3 contains 13 residues. Between the trimmed V and J ends, which lost 4 bases and 0 bases, there was a span of 6 bases. CDR1 is SEHNR, CDR2 FQNEAQ, per germline (reference sequence). The CDR3 nucleotides are TGTGCCAGCAGCTACAGCATGAACACTGAAGCTTTCTTT. The encoded protein is CASSYSMNTEAFF.

This chain connects TRBV7-2 to TRBJ2-4; D gene ambiguous. The CDR3 consists of 14 residues. Looked up from germline, CDR1 is SGHTA and CDR2 is FQGNSA. The V gene lost 0 bases and the J gene lost 4 bases, with 7 bases spanning the gap. The CDR3 region is CASSLASSKNIQYF. The DNA of the CDR3 is TGTGCCAGCAGCTTAGCGTCGAGTAAAAACATTCAGTACTTC.

Notes on this clone: Within the sample, other DNA sequences also encode this same CDR3. The chain couples TRBV6-5 to TRBJ1-4; D is uncertain. This CDR3 is built from 12 residues. Germline assignment: CDR1 MNHEY and CDR2 SVGAGI. Trimming pared 8 bases from V and 2 bases from J, leaving 6 bases between. The DNA of the CDR3 is TGTGCCAGCCGCGGGACTAATGAAAAACTGTTTTTT. Protein sequence: CASRGTNEKLFF.

CDR3: CASSSATDPPQHF. The CDR3 DNA reads as TGTGCCAGCAGCTCGGCGACAGACCCTCCTCAGCATTTT. The V gene is TRBV7-2, the J gene TRBJ1-5, with D perhaps matching TRBD1 (5 bases). Germline loops: CDR1 SGHTA, CDR2 FQGNSA. This CDR3 comprises 13 residues. Trimming cost V 4 bases and J 13 bases, with 17 bases left between them.

This clone came up once. The V gene is TRBV25-1, the J gene TRBJ2-2; TRBD1 agrees at 8 bases. Trimming removed 6 bases from V and 3 bases from J; junction bases left unmatched: 3. In germline, CDR1 is MGHDK, CDR2 SYGVNS. The CDR3 consists of 14 residues. The DNA of the CDR3 is TGTGCCAGCAGGGAGACAGGGGACACCGGGGAGCTGTTTTTT. This encodes CASRETGDTGELFF. Filled out from reference TRBV25-1 and TRBJ2-2, the complete variable domain reads EADIYQTPRYLVIGTGKKITLECSQTMGHDKMYWYQQDPGMELHLIHYSYGVNSTEKGDLSSESTVSRIRTEHFPLTLESARPSHTSQYLCASRETGDTGELFFGEGSRLTVL.

The rearrangement links TRBV6-1 to TRBJ1-2; maybe TRBD1 (6 bases). The CDR3 length is 15 residues. The V gene lost 7 bases and the J gene lost 0 bases, with 15 bases spanning the gap. Looked up from germline, CDR1 is MNHNS and CDR2 is SASEGT. The DNA for the CDR3 is TGTGCCAGCATTCTGCTACAGGGAGCTAACTATGGCTACACCTTC. Protein: CASILLQGANYGYTF.

The chain uses TRBV19 and TRBJ1-2; 7 positions agree with TRBD1. The CDR3 length is 14 residues. The V gene's germline CDR1 is LNHDA and CDR2 SQIVND (reference sequence). J gave up 3 bases and V 4 bases, and 5 bases lay outside the gene matches. CDR3 bases: TGTGCCAGTAGTACGCCAGGGGGTGACTATGGCTACACCTTC. This encodes CASSTPGGDYGYTF. Variable domain in full (rest from reference TRBV19 and TRBJ1-2): DGGITQSPKYLFRKEGQNVTLSCEQNLNHDAMYWYRQDPGQGLRLIYYSQIVNDFQKGDIAEGYSVSREKKESFPLTVTSAQKNPTAFYLCASSTPGGDYGYTFGSGTRLTVV.

The chain carries TRBV29-1 and TRBJ2-5; D is perhaps TRBD1 (6 bases). Germline-derived CDR1 and CDR2 are SQVTM and ANQGSEA. There are 13 residues in the CDR3. The V end lost 3 bases, the J end lost 4 bases, and 12 bases lay between the germline ends. CDR3 nucleotides: TGCAGCGTTGATGGGGGCAGTCTAGAGACCCAGTACTTC. Translation: CSVDGGSLETQYF.

This chain joins TRBV2 and TRBJ2-5; 7 nucleotides match TRBD2. V was clipped by 0 bases and J by 5 bases; unmatched bases: 6. CDR1 and CDR2 from the germline V gene are SNHLY and FYNNEI. The CDR3 length is 15 residues. CDR3 sequence: CASSEARGMAETQYF. Here the CDR3 DNA reads TGTGCCAGCAGTGAAGCGCGGGGGATGGCGGAGACCCAGTACTTC. The variable domain in full, with the rest retrieved from reference TRBV2 and TRBJ2-5, is EPEVTQTPSHQVTQMGQEVILRCVPISNHLYFYWYRQILGQKVEFLVSFYNNEISEKSEIFDDQFSVERPDGSNFTLKIRSTKLEDSAMYFCASSEARGMAETQYFGPGTRLLVL.

The chain employs TRBV30 and TRBJ1-1; 11 bases are shared with TRBD1. The CDR3 runs 16 residues. CDR1 and CDR2 (germline): GTSNPN, SVGIG (reference sequence). The J segment lost 4 bases and the V segment lost 3 bases, leaving 10 bases of the junction unmatched. Here the CDR3 DNA reads TGTGCCTGGAGGGAACCGGGACAGGGGGGCGGCACTGAAGCTTTCTTT. It encodes CAWREPGQGGGTEAFF.

The chain links TRBV7-9 to TRBJ1-6, with unresolved D. V dropped 5 bases and J dropped 10 bases, with 12 bases sitting between them. The CDR3 has 13 residues. The germline V gene encodes CDR1 SEHNR and CDR2 FQNEAQ (reference sequence). The DNA of the CDR3 is TGTGCCAGCAGCCCCCCCCAGCAATCACCCCTCCACTTT. Its protein product is CASSPPQQSPLHF.

The V gene is TRBV6-5, the J gene TRBJ2-7; D gene uncertain. V lost 2 bases and J 0 bases, leaving 5 bases between the germline ends. Per germline, CDR1 MNHEY and CDR2 SVGAGI. The CDR3 spans 13 residues. The CDR3 DNA sequence: TGTGCCAGCAGTTACACCAACTCCTACGAGCAGTACTTC. Translating gives CASSYTNSYEQYF.

The V gene is TRBV7-9, the J gene TRBJ1-4, with D unresolved. The CDR3 has 14 residues. From germline, CDR1 is SEHNR and CDR2 FQNEAQ (reference sequence). V was pared by 1 base and J by 2 bases, with 5 bases between. CDR3 sequence: CASSLGETNEKLFF. CDR3 bases: TGTGCCAGCAGCTTAGGGGAGACTAATGAAAAACTGTTTTTT.

The chain is built from TRBV4-1 and TRBJ2-1; D is unresolved. The CDR3 is 16 residues long. Germline V CDR1 and CDR2: MGHRA, YSYEKL. V was clipped by 3 bases and J by 6 bases, with 18 bases between them. CDR3 residues: CASSQADQPRVNEQFF. Written as DNA, the CDR3 is TGCGCCAGCAGCCAGGCGGACCAGCCCCGGGTCAATGAGCAGTTCTTC.

The chain links TRBV11-2 to TRBJ1-5; no clear D gene. Germline CDR1 reads SGHAT; CDR2 reads FQNNGV. CDR3 length: 15 amino acids. The V end lost 0 bases, the J end lost 9 bases, and 15 bases lay between the germline ends. The CDR3 here is CASSLDFAAAGPQHF. The CDR3 nucleotides read TGTGCCAGCAGCTTAGATTTTGCAGCCGCGGGGCCCCAGCATTTT.

This chain's CDR3 is CASSQGQLNQPQHF. The DNA for the CDR3 is TGTGCCAGCAGCCAGGGACAGTTAAATCAGCCCCAGCATTTT. The J gene is TRBJ1-5, the V gene TRBV7-2, with 7 bases aligning to TRBD1. The CDR3 is 14 amino acids. From germline, CDR1 is SGHTA and CDR2 FQGNSA. Trimming cost V 5 bases and J 4 bases; bases outside gene matches: 5.

The V gene is TRBV5-6, the J gene TRBJ2-2, with a possible D match to TRBD1 (6 bases). The CDR3 has 15 residues. Germline V gene data show CDR1 as SGHDT and CDR2 as YYEEEE. V was pared by 1 base and J by 5 bases, with 12 bases between. CDR3 region: CASSLLDSGTGELFF. DNA for the CDR3: TGTGCCAGCAGCTTGCTGGACAGTGGTACCGGGGAGCTGTTTTTT.

V and J are TRBV5-4 and TRBJ2-5, with 10 nucleotides matching TRBD2. This CDR3 is built from 17 residues. Germline CDR1 and CDR2: SGHNT and YYREEE (reference sequence). V was clipped by 4 bases and J by 5 bases; unmatched bases: 14. CDR3 nucleotides: TGTGCCAGCAGCCGTGGCGGGGGACTAGCGCTTCGGGAGACCCAGTACTTC. It encodes CASSRGGGLALRETQYF.

This chain joins TRBV25-1 and TRBJ2-4; 8 nucleotides match TRBD2. Germline V CDR1 and CDR2: MGHDK, SYGVNS. The CDR3 runs to 16 residues. The J segment lost 7 bases and the V segment lost 6 bases, leaving 14 bases of the junction unmatched. CDR3 protein: CASRASGPGRSNIQYF. Here the CDR3 DNA reads TGTGCCAGCAGAGCTAGCGGGCCCGGGAGGAGTAACATTCAGTACTTC.

This clone was observed a handful of times. The genes are TRBV25-1 and TRBJ2-5, with D perhaps TRBD2 (6 bases). From germline, CDR1 is MGHDK and CDR2 SYGVNS. V gave up 2 bases and J gave up 5 bases, with 12 bases separating them. This CDR3 contains 14 residues. The CDR3 spells CASSEPRGIETQYF. The CDR3 DNA is TGTGCCAGCAGTGAACCTCGGGGGATTGAGACCCAGTACTTC.

With respect to this clone: Germline is not matched at one junction end, which may reflect a read error. The CDR3: CAISAEAGAPIMVF. As DNA, the CDR3 is TGTGCCATCAGTGCGGAAGCGGGTGCTCCCATAATGGTCTTC. J is TRBJ2-1 and V is TRBV10-3; weak D call: TRBD2 (6 bases). Germline loops: CDR1 ENHRY, CDR2 SYGVKD. The CDR3 runs 14 residues.

The V gene is TRBV19, the J gene TRBJ1-5; no firm D call. Germline V gives CDR1 LNHDA, CDR2 SQIVND (reference sequence). The length of the CDR3 is 15 residues. Trimming took off 10 bases at V and 0 bases at J, with 16 bases between the two ends. The CDR3 sequence is CATLGRVHSNQPQHF. The DNA for the CDR3 is TGTGCCACCCTCGGCAGAGTTCATAGCAATCAGCCCCAGCATTTT.

The V gene is TRBV20-1, the J gene TRBJ2-1; D is uncertain. This CDR3 has 10 amino acids. Trimming shortened V by 7 bases and J by 7 bases, and 8 bases separated the two germline ends. The germline V gene has CDR1 DFQATT and CDR2 SNEGSKA (reference sequence). The CDR3 reads CSVGVNEQFF. The CDR3 DNA reads as TGCAGTGTAGGAGTGAATGAGCAGTTCTTC.

The rearrangement uses TRBV7-2 and TRBJ2-1, with D uncertain. From germline, CDR1 is SGHTA and CDR2 FQGNSA. CDR3 length: 13 residues. Between the trimmed V and J ends, which lost 1 base and 4 bases, there was a span of 5 bases. The CDR3 is CASSLVQYNEQFF. DNA of the CDR3: TGTGCCAGCAGCTTAGTACAGTACAATGAGCAGTTCTTC. Variable domain in full (rest from reference TRBV7-2 and TRBJ2-1): GAGVSQSPSNKVTEKGKDVELRCDPISGHTALYWYRQSLGQGLEFLIYFQGNSAPDKSGLPSDRFSAERTGGSVSTLTIQRTQQEDSAVYLCASSLVQYNEQFFGPGTRLTVL.

This clone came up once. The CDR3 coding sequence is TGTGCCCCGGACAGGGGGACCTACGAGCAGTACTTC. Translation: CAPDRGTYEQYF. The V gene is TRBV21-1, the J gene TRBJ2-7; the DNA was not compared with TRBD1, the D call given in the table. TRBV21-1 is assigned pseudogene status. There are 12 residues in the CDR3.

The rearrangement joins TRBV6-8 to TRBJ1-1; 8 nucleotides match TRBD1. Trimming took 6 bases from V and 2 from J; bases not matched to a gene: 11. This CDR3 has 16 amino acids. Germline CDR1 MNHGY, CDR2 SAAAGT. The CDR3 DNA is TGTGCCAGCAGCCGAACTTGGACAGGGAAAAACACTGAAGCTTTCTTT. It specifies CASSRTWTGKNTEAFF.

In this sample, this clone turned up a few times. The V gene is TRBV6-7, the J gene TRBJ1-1; D remains unclear. TRBV6-7 is flagged as an ORF with uncertain function. V was clipped by 0 bases and J by 0 bases, with 23 bases between them. The CDR3 has 20 amino acids. The CDR3 region is CASSYSIYYGRTDVNTEAFF. CDR3 coding DNA: TGTGCCAGCAGTTACTCGATTTATTACGGGAGAACGGATGTGAACACTGAAGCTTTCTTT.